This passage covers 20 T cell receptor beta chains from one sample sequenced in a study of T cell responses to AZD1222 COVID-19 vaccine. Sequencing was performed with immunoSEQ multiplex PCR; in TCRdb, only in-frame clones are kept and a portion is missing. The repertoire consists of tens of thousands of clones, with 80% to 90% occurring once and the leading ten covering roughly 5.4%. This specimen was peripheral blood, taken on day 0 of AZD1222 vaccination. These TCRs come from an adult in good health.

This clone was found a few times. The genes are TRBV29-1 and TRBJ1-1; a weak D match, TRBD1 (6 bases). The CDR3 consists of 14 residues. CDR1 is SQVTM and CDR2 is ANQGSEA in the germline V gene. The CDR3 region is CSFVDQGLNTEAFF. The CDR3 region has the DNA TGCAGTTTTGTTGATCAGGGGTTGAACACTGAAGCTTTCTTT.

J is TRBJ2-5 and V is TRBV5-1; TRBD1 agrees at 9 bases. V lost 4 bases to trimming and J lost 5 bases; unmatched junction nucleotides: 6. Germline assignment: CDR1 SGHRS and CDR2 YFSETQ. This CDR3 contains 14 residues. CDR3 nucleotides: TGCGCCAGCAGCAGCGGGACAGGGACGGAGACCCAGTACTTC. Translated, it gives CASSSGTGTETQYF.

This chain connects TRBV7-6 to TRBJ1-3; TRBD1 is a possible D gene (6 bases). V shed 4 bases and J shed 0 bases, with 13 bases lying between them. The length of the CDR3 is 16 residues. The V gene's germline CDR1 is SGHVS and CDR2 FNYEAQ. CDR3 sequence (DNA): TGTGCCAGCAGCTCATCGACAGGACACTCTGGAAACACCATATATTTT. It is translated as CASSSSTGHSGNTIYF.

This clone was observed a few times. This chain's CDR3 is CASSPGHRVDQPQHF. CDR3 DNA sequence: TGTGCCAGCAGCCCCGGACATAGGGTGGATCAGCCCCAGCATTTT. J is TRBJ1-5 and V is TRBV3-1 (or the pseudogene TRBV3-2); a possible D gene is TRBD1 (5 bases). The ends were cut back, 4 bases at V and 5 bases at J, with 15 bases in the middle. The CDR3 runs 15 residues. Germline V gene data show CDR1 as LGHDT and CDR2 as YNNKEL (reference sequence).

The chain uses TRBV18 and TRBJ2-7; D perhaps matches TRBD1 (5 bases). Germline-derived CDR1 and CDR2 are KGHSH and LQKENI. Between the trimmed V and J ends, which lost 6 bases and 4 bases, there was a span of 16 bases. This CDR3 region has 14 residues. Here the CDR3 DNA reads TGTGCCAGCTCGACTCCCCAAGACAGTTACGAGCAGTACTTC. Residues: CASSTPQDSYEQYF.

The rearrangement joins TRBV19 to TRBJ1-1; D gene unclear. The CDR3 runs 13 residues. Germline V CDR1 and CDR2: LNHDA, SQIVND (reference sequence). Trimming cost V 4 bases and J 3 bases, with 9 bases left between them. The CDR3 here is CASSKVGYTEAFF. The CDR3 DNA is TGTGCCAGTAGTAAGGTGGGGTACACTGAAGCTTTCTTT. The full variable domain, with the rest looked up from reference TRBV19 and TRBJ1-1, is DGGITQSPKYLFRKEGQNVTLSCEQNLNHDAMYWYRQDPGQGLRLIYYSQIVNDFQKGDIAEGYSVSREKKESFPLTVTSAQKNPTAFYLCASSKVGYTEAFFGQGTRLTVV.

The gene calls are TRBV10-1 and TRBJ2-7; the D is unclear. V gave up 4 bases and J gave up 5 bases, with 3 bases separating them. Per the germline V gene, CDR1 is WNHNN and CDR2 is SYGVQD (reference sequence). This CDR3 contains 10 residues. For the CDR3, the DNA is TGCGCCAGCAGTGGGGACGAGCAGTACTTC. It specifies CASSGDEQYF.

For the CDR3, the DNA is TGTGCCAGCAGGGCTAGCGGTTCAAGCAATGAGCAGTTCTTC. Its protein product is CASRASGSSNEQFF. The chain has TRBV6-5 and TRBJ2-1; 7 bases fit TRBD2. The germline V gene has CDR1 MNHEY and CDR2 SVGAGI. The length of the CDR3 is 14 residues. Losses at the gene ends were 6 bases for V and 6 bases for J; bases not matched to a gene: 8.

The chain couples TRBV24-1 to TRBJ2-2, with TRBD1 identical over 10 bases. This CDR3 region has 16 residues. Germline V gene lookup returns CDR1 KGHDR and CDR2 SFDVKD. The V and J ends lost 3 bases and 4 bases, in that order; junction bases with no gene match: 4. CDR3 bases: TGTGCCACCAGTGATAGCGGACAGGGGGTCACCGGGGAGCTGTTTTTT. Translation: CATSDSGQGVTGELFF.

This clone was detected once. The rearrangement joins TRBV4-1 to TRBJ2-7, with 10 nucleotides matching TRBD2. From germline, CDR1 is MGHRA and CDR2 YSYEKL. Trimming took 0 bases from V and 2 from J; bases not matched to a gene: 7. The CDR3 sequence is 17 residues long. This CDR3 reads CASSQDLSGGHTYEQYF. CDR3 DNA sequence: TGCGCCAGCAGCCAAGATCTTAGCGGGGGGCATACCTACGAGCAGTACTTC.

The chain combines TRBV5-1 with TRBJ2-7; perhaps TRBD1 as D (7 bases). The germline V gene encodes CDR1 SGHRS and CDR2 YFSETQ. The ends were cut back, 0 bases at V and 1 base at J, with 17 bases in the middle. The CDR3 covers 17 residues. CDR3: CASSLEAGGTSSYEQYF. For the CDR3, the DNA is TGCGCCAGCAGCTTGGAGGCAGGGGGGACCTCTTCCTACGAGCAGTACTTC.

V is TRBV9 and J is TRBJ2-5, with 11 bases that match TRBD2. CDR1 and CDR2 (germline): SGDLS, YYNGEE. V dropped 4 bases and J dropped 2; count of bases not matched to a gene: 4. The CDR3 loop spans 15 amino acids. CDR3 protein: CASSTPSGGQETQYF. The DNA for the CDR3 is TGTGCCAGCAGCACCCCTAGCGGGGGGCAAGAGACCCAGTACTTC.

The rearrangement uses TRBV19 and TRBJ2-5; TRBD1 agrees at 10 bases. Looked up from germline, CDR1 is LNHDA and CDR2 is SQIVND (reference sequence). Losses at the gene ends were 3 bases for V and 5 bases for J; bases not matched to a gene: 6. The CDR3 contains 15 residues. The CDR3 protein is CASSIRDRGSETQYF. Here the CDR3 DNA reads TGTGCCAGTAGTATCCGGGACAGGGGATCGGAGACCCAGTACTTC. The entire variable domain, with the rest obtained from reference TRBV19 and TRBJ2-5, is as follows: DGGITQSPKYLFRKEGQNVTLSCEQNLNHDAMYWYRQDPGQGLRLIYYSQIVNDFQKGDIAEGYSVSREKKESFPLTVTSAQKNPTAFYLCASSIRDRGSETQYFGPGTRLLVL.

This chain uses TRBV27 with TRBJ1-1; D remains unclear. Germline V gene sequence: CDR1 MNHEY, CDR2 SMNVEV (reference sequence). The CDR3 runs to 14 residues. With 4 bases removed from V and 0 bases from J, the gap between germline ends came to 9 bases. The CDR3 sequence: CASSYTLMNTEAFF. CDR3 bases: TGTGCCAGCAGTTATACACTTATGAACACTGAAGCTTTCTTT.

This chain links TRBV11-2 with TRBJ1-2; D is undetermined. Trimming pared 2 bases from V and 3 bases from J, leaving 7 bases between. The germline V gene encodes CDR1 SGHAT and CDR2 FQNNGV. The CDR3 is 13 amino acids. CDR3 sequence reads: CASSLSEYYGYTF. The CDR3, as DNA: TGTGCCAGCAGCTTATCTGAGTACTATGGCTACACCTTC.

The V call is TRBV3-1 (or the pseudogene TRBV3-2), the J call TRBJ2-2; no reliable D call. This CDR3 contains 14 residues. The germline V gene encodes CDR1 LGHDT and CDR2 YNNKEL (reference sequence). Trimming stripped 2 bases from V and 1 base from J, with 5 bases between. CDR3 region: CASSQLGNTGELFF. In DNA, the CDR3 is TGTGCCAGCAGCCAACTGGGGAACACCGGGGAGCTGTTTTTT.

The rearrangement uses TRBV2 and TRBJ1-5; no reliable D call. The CDR3 length is 15 residues. Trimming shortened V by 6 bases and J by 7 bases, and 19 bases separated the two germline ends. Germline CDR1 SNHLY, CDR2 FYNNEI. The CDR3 here is CASSPFGVTGQPQHF. The CDR3 DNA follows: TGTGCCAGCAGCCCCTTTGGGGTGACTGGGCAGCCCCAGCATTTT.

The chain combines TRBV12-3 or TRBV12-4 with TRBJ2-3; D might be TRBD1 or TRBD2, each matching 5 bases. V was clipped by 5 bases and J by 8 bases, with 8 bases between them. This CDR3 is 11 amino acids long. CDR3 nucleotide sequence: TGTGCCAGCAGTCTTGGGGGTACGCAGTATTTT. Residues: CASSLGGTQYF.

The chain has TRBV19 and TRBJ1-2; the match to TRBD1 covers 10 bases. This CDR3 contains 18 residues. Germline trimming cut 3 bases from V and 5 bases from J; bases unmatched to any gene: 15. Germline V CDR1 and CDR2: LNHDA, SQIVND (reference sequence). The DNA of the CDR3 is TGTGCCAGTAGTATTTTCGGGACAGGGGCCGAGAGAGGATATGGCTACACCTTC. Its protein is CASSIFGTGAERGYGYTF.

V usage is TRBV6-6 and J usage is TRBJ1-1; tentative D call: TRBD1 (5 bases). Germline loops: CDR1 MNHNY, CDR2 SVGAGI (reference sequence). The V end was cut by 1 base, the J end by 3 bases, with 9 bases between. CDR3 length equals 14 residues. CDR3 nucleotide sequence: TGTGCCAGCAGTTACTTGGGGGAAGACACTGAAGCTTTCTTT. Its protein product is CASSYLGEDTEAFF.